This is a list of T cell receptor beta chains from one sample in a study of spatial heterogeneity in lung cancer. TCRdb redid the calling of the 5' RACE reads with MiXCR, one entry per CDR3 protein. Here the sample spans over 95,000 distinct CDR3 sequences, approximately 11% being singletons. This specimen consisted of PBMCs, obtained at follow-up. These receptors were obtained from a female donor with early-stage non-small cell lung cancer. The CDR3 runs from the conserved cysteine through the conserved F or W. The D gene is left open where the match is weak. The size of a clone is reported for some rows only, either as once, few or many, or as a class for expanded clones.

D gene,V gene,clone size,J gene,CDR3 protein,CDR3 DNA
-,TRBV28,-,TRBJ1-2,CASSFLRDYGYTF,TGTGCCAGCAGTTTTCTCAGGGACTATGGCTACACCTTC
TRBD1,TRBV27,-,TRBJ1-6,CASTRDRSSYNSPLHF,TGTGCCAGCACCAGGGACAGGAGCTCCTATAATTCACCCCTCCACTTT
-,TRBV5-1,many,TRBJ2-5,CASSPDFQETQYF,TGCGCCAGCAGCCCGGACTTTCAAGAGACCCAGTACTTC
TRBD1,TRBV5-1,-,TRBJ1-1,CASSVQGAGDTEAFF,TGCGCCAGCAGCGTACAGGGGGCCGGGGACACTGAAGCTTTCTTT
TRBD2,TRBV24-1,few,TRBJ2-1,CATNAGTSGRNEQFF,TGTGCCACCAATGCCGGGACTAGCGGGAGGAATGAGCAGTTCTTC
TRBD1,TRBV20-1,-,TRBJ1-5,CSASYRGRNQPQHF,TGCAGTGCTTCCTACAGGGGCCGCAATCAGCCCCAGCATTTT
-,TRBV20-1,few,TRBJ1-1,CSARPVGPSGGPFF,TGCAGTGCTAGGCCTGTGGGGCCGTCCGGTGGACCTTTCTTT
TRBD2,TRBV7-9,many,TRBJ2-3,CASSLGLAADTQYF,TGTGCCAGCAGCCTGGGACTAGCTGCAGATACGCAGTATTTT
TRBD1,TRBV20-1,few,TRBJ2-1,CSARELPGQGARMGYNEQFF,TGCAGTGCTAGAGAGTTACCGGGACAGGGGGCGCGGATGGGATACAATGAGCAGTTCTTC
-,TRBV7-3,-,TRBJ1-2,CASSPQQGGYGYTF,TGTGCCAGCAGCCCCCAACAGGGAGGGTATGGCTACACCTTC
-,TRBV6-2/TRBV6-3,-,TRBJ1-4,CASRSDRKGEKLFF,TGTGCCAGCAGATCCGACAGGAAAGGAGAAAAACTGTTTTTT
TRBD2,TRBV10-3,many,TRBJ2-7,CAISGTSDEQYF,TGTGCCATCAGCGGGACTAGCGACGAGCAGTACTTC
-,TRBV19,-,TRBJ1-1,CASTITGSNTEAFF,TGTGCCAGTACCATCACAGGGTCGAACACTGAAGCTTTCTTT